The 14 T cell receptor beta chains below come from one sample, sequenced in a study of blood T cell repertoires in COVID-19. Only in-frame clones appear in the TCRdb table, and some are missing; sequencing was by immunoSEQ multiplex PCR. The sample contains some 300,000 clones, approximately 89% of which appear only once. The sample taken for sequencing was PBMCs or T cells enriched from blood (not recorded which). The receptors were sampled from a woman aged 45-65 years who had been exposed to COVID-19.

The rearrangement links TRBV4-1 to TRBJ1-2; 8 bases fit TRBD1. With 3 bases clipped from V and 7 bases from J, the junction kept 7 bases outside the gene matches. This CDR3 is built from 14 residues. Germline CDR1 reads MGHRA; CDR2 reads YSYEKL. The CDR3 sequence is CASSHRTGSPGYTF. The CDR3, as DNA: TGCGCCAGCAGCCACAGGACAGGGTCCCCTGGCTACACCTTC.

V and J are TRBV2 and TRBJ2-2; 7 bases fit TRBD1. The CDR3 has 14 residues. V gave up 6 bases and J gave up 2 bases; unmatched junction bases: 3. Germline V gene lookup returns CDR1 SNHLY and CDR2 FYNNEI. Here the CDR3 reads CASRGQINTGELFF. In DNA, the CDR3 is TGTGCCAGCAGGGGACAGATAAACACCGGGGAGCTGTTTTTT.

The chain links TRBV5-1 to TRBJ1-5; 7 nucleotides line up with TRBD1. J lost 1 base, V lost 0 bases, and 4 bases had no gene match. The CDR3 is made up of 16 amino acids. In germline, CDR1 is SGHRS, CDR2 YFSETQ. The CDR3 reads CASSLEGAGSNQPQHF. The CDR3, as DNA: TGCGCCAGCAGCTTGGAGGGGGCGGGCAGCAATCAGCCCCAGCATTTT.

The chain links TRBV9 to TRBJ2-7; TRBD2 is a possible D gene (7 bases). V was cut by 3 bases and J by 6 bases, with 16 bases left in between. Germline V gene data show CDR1 as SGDLS and CDR2 as YYNGEE. CDR3 length equals 14 residues. This CDR3 reads CASSAVVGGGEQYF. CDR3 nucleotides: TGTGCCAGCAGCGCCGTTGTGGGAGGGGGCGAGCAGTACTTC.

The chain joins TRBV5-5 to TRBJ2-7, with 8 bases matching TRBD1. CDR1 SGHKS and CDR2 YYEKEE come from the germline V gene (reference sequence). This CDR3 region has 16 residues. The ends lost 0 bases at V and 4 bases at J; junction bases unmatched: 9. CDR3: CASSLAGTGRAYEQYF. Here the CDR3 DNA reads TGTGCCAGCAGCTTGGCCGGGACAGGAAGAGCTTACGAGCAGTACTTC.

The V and J genes are TRBV19 and TRBJ2-1, with a possible D match to TRBD2 (6 bases). The CDR3 sequence is 16 residues long. Deletions cut 5 bases from V and 0 bases from J, with 14 bases between. In germline, CDR1 is LNHDA, CDR2 SQIVND (reference sequence). The CDR3 loop is CASSSSVGNSYNEQFF. CDR3 DNA sequence: TGTGCCAGTAGTTCTAGCGTGGGGAACTCCTACAATGAGCAGTTCTTC.

V usage is TRBV5-4 and J usage is TRBJ2-3; a possible D gene is TRBD2 (7 bases). The CDR3 length is 15 residues. V lost 6 bases to trimming and J lost 2 bases, with 16 bases between them. Germline V gene lookup returns CDR1 SGHNT and CDR2 YYREEE (reference sequence). The CDR3 loop reads CASTLAAGATDTQYF. DNA for the CDR3: TGTGCCAGCACCCTCGCGGCGGGGGCCACAGATACGCAGTATTTT.

The chain is built from TRBV4-1 and TRBJ1-1; 10 bases are shared with TRBD1. Germline V gene data show CDR1 as MGHRA and CDR2 as YSYEKL. The CDR3 runs 15 residues. Losses at the gene ends were 3 bases for V and 6 bases for J; bases not matched to a gene: 7. The CDR3 loop is CASSQGGQGRSEAFF. The CDR3 nucleotides read TGCGCCAGCAGCCAGGGGGGACAGGGGAGATCTGAAGCTTTCTTT.

The chain employs TRBV7-9 and TRBJ2-3, with a possible D match to TRBD1 (6 bases). Trimming pared 8 bases from V and 6 bases from J, leaving 18 bases between. This CDR3 spans 14 amino acids. Germline V gene sequence: CDR1 SEHNR, CDR2 FQNEAQ (reference sequence). The CDR3 spells CASHRDPISDTQYF. The CDR3 DNA follows: TGTGCCAGCCACAGGGACCCGATCTCCGATACGCAGTATTTT.

The CDR3 here is CASTRSGGRYTGELFF. The CDR3 DNA is TGTGCCAGCACGAGGAGCGGGGGCCGGTACACCGGGGAGCTGTTTTTT. The J gene is TRBJ2-2, the V gene TRBV7-9; 8 positions match TRBD2. The CDR3 runs 16 residues. V shed 7 bases, J shed 3 bases, and the junction held 10 bases outside the gene matches. From germline, CDR1 is SEHNR and CDR2 FQNEAQ (reference sequence).

The CDR3 is CASSKGTGTGITGELFF. For the CDR3, the DNA is TGTGCCAGCAGCAAGGGCACCGGGACAGGGATCACCGGGGAGCTGTTTTTT. The gene calls are TRBV5-8 and TRBJ2-2; 9 positions agree with TRBD1. Germline V gene data show CDR1 as SGHTS and CDR2 as YDEGEE. The CDR3 is 17 residues long. The J segment lost 4 bases and the V segment lost 4 bases, leaving 11 bases of the junction unmatched.

The chain recombines TRBV28 with TRBJ2-7, with D possibly being TRBD1 (5 bases). Trimming cost V 5 bases and J 3 bases, with 11 bases left between them. This CDR3 spans 13 amino acids. Germline loops: CDR1 MDHEN, CDR2 SYDVKM. The CDR3 is CASSPTEYYEQYF. CDR3 nucleotides: TGTGCCAGCAGTCCGACAGAATACTACGAGCAGTACTTC.

There are a few counts of this clone. This chain connects TRBV14 to TRBJ1-3; 7 bases are shared with TRBD1. V was pared by 4 bases and J by 0 bases, with 3 bases of the junction left unmatched. The germline V gene encodes CDR1 SGHDN and CDR2 FVKESK. The CDR3 contains 15 residues. This CDR3 is CASSPRGLSGNTIYF. The CDR3 region has the DNA TGTGCCAGCAGCCCAAGGGGGCTCTCTGGAAACACCATATATTTT. The variable domain in full, completed from reference TRBV14 and TRBJ1-3, reads EAGVTQFPSHSVIEKGQTVTLRCDPISGHDNLYWYRRVMGKEIKFLLHFVKESKQDESGMPNNRFLAERTGGTYSTLKVQPAELEDSGVYFCASSPRGLSGNTIYFGEGSWLTVV.

This rearrangement joins TRBV5-5 to TRBJ1-2, with TRBD1 identical over 9 bases. Losses at the gene ends were 4 bases for V and 3 bases for J; bases not matched to a gene: 7. Germline V gives CDR1 SGHKS, CDR2 YYEKEE (reference sequence). The CDR3 extends over 15 amino acids. CDR3 sequence reads: CASSVTGGVDYGYTF. The CDR3, as DNA: TGTGCCAGCAGCGTGACAGGGGGAGTCGACTATGGCTACACCTTC.